This T cell receptor beta chain was obtained from a study of CD8 T cells in ankylosing spondylitis. Germline V gene data show CDR1 as SGHRS and CDR2 as YFSETQ. CDR3 length equals 15 residues. V lost 4 bases to trimming and J lost 0 bases, with 13 bases between them. Many counts were recorded for this clonotype. Its antigen remains unknown. Findings of the study overall: There was a TCR beta motif, made of several highly homologous variants, that appeared characteristic of ankylosing spondylitis blood. Clones tied to disease were said to be significantly enriched in matched ankylosing spondylitis synovial fluid.

The TCR beta libraries were generated through quantitative 5'-RACE incorporating molecular barcodes. TCRdb re-called the 5' RACE reads with MiXCR, one entry per CDR3 protein. The table includes 30,000 to 45,000 distinct CDR3 sequences, about 6% detected once. The sequence was obtained from a male donor with ankylosing spondylitis or in good health (not recorded which). The chain recombines TRBV5-1 with TRBJ2-5; D is ambiguous. Specimen: blood, either unsorted or a sorted T cell fraction (not recorded which). The CDR3, as DNA: TGCGCCAGCAGCCCGCGAAATACGTACCAAGAGACCCAGTACTTC. As protein: CASSPRNTYQETQYF.